The 31 T cell receptor beta chains in this list originate from one sample, sequenced in a study of CD8 T cells in ankylosing spondylitis. Study-level findings and limits: Blood of patients with ankylosing spondylitis appeared to be characterized by a TCR beta motif of about 8 highly homologous variants.

One entry per CDR3 protein, called by TCRdb with MiXCR from the 5' RACE reads. The sample shows 700,000 to 850,000 distinct CDR3 sequences, 12% of them seen only once. These TCRs' antigens remain unknown. Sequencing input: blood, either unsorted or a sorted T cell fraction (not recorded which). The receptors derive from a male donor with ankylosing spondylitis.

This clonotype was counted at least ten times. The rearrangement links TRBV5-5 to TRBJ1-2; D gene uncertain. Germline loops: CDR1 SGHKS, CDR2 YYEKEE (reference sequence). Trimming left V 0 bases short and J 0 bases short, with 9 bases between. The CDR3 length is 15 residues. This CDR3 reads CASSLDLYSNYGYTF. CDR3 DNA sequence: TGTGCCAGCAGCTTGGACCTTTACTCTAACTATGGCTACACCTTC.

The chain carries TRBV7-2 and TRBJ2-7; tentative D call: TRBD2 (5 bases). V shed 2 bases and J shed 6 bases, with 11 bases lying between them. Germline-derived CDR1 and CDR2 are SGHTA and FQGNSA. This CDR3 comprises 13 residues. The DNA of the CDR3 is TGTGCCAGCAGCTTAAGTCTAGCTGCCGAGCAGTACTTC. The encoded protein is CASSLSLAAEQYF. The full variable domain, rest sourced from reference TRBV7-2 and TRBJ2-7, is GAGVSQSPSNKVTEKGKDVELRCDPISGHTALYWYRQSLGQGLEFLIYFQGNSAPDKSGLPSDRFSAERTGGSVSTLTIQRTQQEDSAVYLCASSLSLAAEQYFGPGTRLTVT.

The chain couples TRBV20-1 to TRBJ2-3; D remains unclear. CDR1 and CDR2 (germline): DFQATT, SNEGSKA (reference sequence). The length of the CDR3 is 11 residues. V lost 7 bases to trimming and J lost 4 bases, with 9 bases between them. The CDR3 DNA follows: TGCAGTGGTGGTTCCCCAGATACGCAGTATTTT. This sequence encodes CSGGSPDTQYF.

The V call is TRBV28, the J call TRBJ2-7; TRBD1 aligns across 7 bases. The CDR3 consists of 15 residues. The V segment lost 7 bases and the J segment 6 bases; nucleotides outside the gene matches: 15. Germline CDR1 reads MDHEN; CDR2 reads SYDVKM. The CDR3 region is CASNQHGQASLEQYF. The CDR3 DNA is TGTGCCAGCAACCAGCATGGACAGGCCTCTCTCGAGCAGTACTTC.

This clonotype was detected ten times or more. Written as DNA, the CDR3 is TGTGCCAGCAGTTGGACCACTACCGGGGGCACTGAAGCTTTCTTT. As protein: CASSWTTTGGTEAFF. This rearrangement joins TRBV6-5 to TRBJ1-1, with D possibly TRBD1 on 5 matching bases. Trimming removed 4 bases at V and 4 bases at J, with 16 bases between. Germline CDR1 and CDR2: MNHEY and SVGAGI. The CDR3 has 15 amino acids.

This chain connects TRBV10-3 to TRBJ1-1; no firm D call. The CDR3 loop spans 16 amino acids. V was clipped by 3 bases and J by 1 base, with 15 bases between them. Germline CDR1 is ENHRY and CDR2 is SYGVKD. The CDR3 bases are TGTGCCATCAGTGACGGAGTTTTTGGACGGAACACTGAAGCTTTCTTT. It yields the protein CAISDGVFGRNTEAFF.

This clonotype came up once. This chain joins TRBV19 and TRBJ2-2; D not certain. The V end was cut by 1 base, the J end by 1 base, with 4 bases between. CDR3 size: 14 residues. Germline CDR1 reads LNHDA; CDR2 reads SQIVND (reference sequence). Written as DNA, the CDR3 is TGTGCCAGTAGTATAGGACTGAACACCGGGGAGCTGTTTTTT. The encoded protein is CASSIGLNTGELFF.

This clonotype was recorded at least ten times. This chain uses TRBV29-1 with TRBJ2-3; the D is unclear. The V end was cut by 6 bases, the J end by 3 bases, with 10 bases between. The germline V gene encodes CDR1 SQVTM and CDR2 ANQGSEA. The CDR3 spans 12 residues. In DNA, the CDR3 is TGCAGCGTCGGTTGGGTAACAGATACGCAGTATTTT. This codes for CSVGWVTDTQYF.

CDR3 region: CASRDQSLALTEQYF. The CDR3 region has the DNA TGCGCCAGCAGGGACCAGTCACTAGCTCTGACCGAGCAGTACTTC. V and J are TRBV5-1 and TRBJ2-7; tentatively, D is TRBD2 (6 bases). With 5 bases removed from V and 6 bases from J, the gap between germline ends came to 21 bases. The CDR3 runs 15 residues. The germline gives CDR1 SGHRS, CDR2 YFSETQ.

The chain uses TRBV4-1 and TRBJ2-5; D might be TRBD1 (6 bases). This CDR3 has 15 residues. The V and J ends lost 8 bases and 4 bases respectively, with 20 bases between them. CDR1 MGHRA and CDR2 YSYEKL come from the germline V gene. The CDR3 spells CASSSGGQLVETQYF. The CDR3 DNA follows: TGCGCCAGCTCCTCTGGGGGCCAACTAGTAGAGACCCAGTACTTC.

This clonotype appeared many times. The CDR3 nucleotides read TGCAGTGCTAGGCCTCGGTGGAACACTGAAGCTTTCTTT. Translation gives CSARPRWNTEAFF. The chain recombines TRBV20-1 with TRBJ1-1; D is unclear. V was clipped by 3 bases and J by 1 base, with 9 bases between them. This CDR3 comprises 13 residues. Germline CDR1 is DFQATT and CDR2 is SNEGSKA (reference sequence).

The chain couples TRBV25-1 to TRBJ2-3; D is undetermined. Germline assignment: CDR1 MGHDK and CDR2 SYGVNS. The CDR3 covers 14 residues. Trimming removed 3 bases from V and 4 bases from J, with 11 bases in between. DNA for the CDR3: TGTGCCAGCAGTGACCCTACCCAGGCAGATACGCAGTATTTT. This gives the protein CASSDPTQADTQYF.

This clonotype has just a few counts. The chain joins TRBV12-3 or TRBV12-4 to TRBJ1-2; tentative D call: TRBD1 (6 bases). V lost 5 bases and J 5 bases, leaving 15 bases between the germline ends. The length of the CDR3 is 14 residues. The CDR3 protein is CASSRGLEAYGYTF. The CDR3 nucleotides are TGTGCCAGCAGTCGGGGGCTAGAAGCTTATGGCTACACCTTC.

This clonotype was counted ten times or more. V gene TRBV27 combines with J gene TRBJ2-2; 9 positions match TRBD2. J was trimmed by 4 bases and V by 5 bases; bases with no gene match: 8. Germline CDR1 and CDR2: MNHEY and SMNVEV (reference sequence). This CDR3 contains 16 residues. Here the CDR3 DNA reads TGTGCCAGCAGTCTCTTAGCGGGAGTGGGCACCGGGGAGCTGTTTTTT. This translates into CASSLLAGVGTGELFF.

This clonotype was seen many times. This chain joins TRBV9 and TRBJ2-7, with D tentatively TRBD1 or TRBD2 (6 bases each). The CDR3 consists of 14 residues. The germline V gene has CDR1 SGDLS and CDR2 YYNGEE. The ends were cut back, 2 bases at V and 0 bases at J, with 9 bases in the middle. CDR3 residues: CASSVEGGSYEQYF. CDR3 DNA: TGTGCCAGCAGCGTCGAGGGGGGCTCCTACGAGCAGTACTTC.

The gene calls are TRBV7-3 and TRBJ1-6; tentative D call: TRBD1 (6 bases). Trimming left V 5 bases short and J 8 bases short, with 13 bases between. Germline V CDR1 and CDR2: SGHTA, FQGTGA. The CDR3 consists of 14 residues. The CDR3 here is CASSQGQGYSPLHF. The CDR3 nucleotides read TGTGCCAGCAGCCAGGGGCAGGGTTATTCACCCCTCCACTTT.

This clonotype showed up just a few times. The chain uses TRBV7-2 and TRBJ2-7; the D gene is possibly TRBD1 (6 bases). This CDR3 contains 15 residues. Deletions cut 1 base from V and 4 bases from J, with 14 bases between. Germline V gives CDR1 SGHTA, CDR2 FQGNSA. CDR3 sequence (DNA): TGTGCCAGCAGCTTAGGCCCAGGGGACGTTTACGAGCAGTACTTC. The encoded protein is CASSLGPGDVYEQYF.

This chain connects TRBV20-1 to TRBJ1-5, with 7 bases identical to TRBD1. Trimming took 6 bases from V and 6 from J; bases not matched to a gene: 8. Germline assignment: CDR1 DFQATT and CDR2 SNEGSKA (reference sequence). The CDR3 runs 13 residues. CDR3 amino acids: CSAGGRRVQPQHF. CDR3 nucleotides: TGCAGTGCAGGGGGCCGCCGGGTTCAGCCCCAGCATTTT.

The chain employs TRBV20-1 and TRBJ1-2, with 9 bases aligning to TRBD1. The trim removed 1 base at V and 8 bases at J, leaving 14 bases unmatched. The CDR3 is made up of 16 amino acids. Germline lookup yields CDR1 DFQATT and CDR2 SNEGSKA (reference sequence). This chain's CDR3 is CSARGRDRDSTGGYTF. The CDR3 nucleotides read TGCAGTGCTAGAGGCCGGGACAGGGACTCTACCGGGGGCTACACCTTC.

This clonotype was counted only a few times. The genes are TRBV20-1 and TRBJ1-4; D perhaps matches TRBD1 (5 bases). V was pared by 4 bases and J by 10 bases, with 16 bases between. Germline values: CDR1 DFQATT, CDR2 SNEGSKA (reference sequence). The CDR3 totals 13 residues. The CDR3 is CSAMGQGFGKLFF. The CDR3 DNA sequence: TGCAGTGCTATGGGGCAGGGATTCGGAAAACTGTTTTTT.

This rearrangement joins TRBV5-1 to TRBJ1-2; TRBD1 is a possible D gene (5 bases). The CDR3 has 14 amino acids. With 0 bases removed from V and 7 bases from J, the gap between germline ends came to 13 bases. Germline V gene data show CDR1 as SGHRS and CDR2 as YFSETQ. CDR3 sequence reads: CASSLEEGRGGYTF. The CDR3 DNA reads as TGCGCCAGCAGCTTGGAGGAGGGACGGGGTGGCTACACCTTC.

This clonotype has at least ten counts. The V and J genes are TRBV20-1 and TRBJ2-1; TRBD2 agrees at 10 bases. CDR3 length equals 17 residues. Trimming cost V 2 bases and J 4 bases; bases outside gene matches: 11. Germline V lookup: CDR1 DFQATT, CDR2 SNEGSKA (reference sequence). The CDR3 DNA follows: TGCAGTGCTAGATCGCTTGTGGGTAGCGGGGGGTACAATGAGCAGTTCTTC. The encoded protein is CSARSLVGSGGYNEQFF.

This clonotype has a count of ten or more. The chain employs TRBV29-1 and TRBJ2-7; 7 bases agree with TRBD2. The trim removed 6 bases at V and 2 bases at J, leaving 16 bases unmatched. Germline V gene data show CDR1 as SQVTM and CDR2 as ANQGSEA. The CDR3 totals 16 residues. CDR3 nucleotide sequence: TGCAGCGTCGTCTTTAAGCGGGGATGGGATCCCTACGAGCAGTACTTC. This encodes CSVVFKRGWDPYEQYF.

The chain employs TRBV7-8 and TRBJ1-1; D perhaps matches TRBD1 (5 bases). The germline V gene has CDR1 SGHVS and CDR2 FQNEAQ. The CDR3 extends over 13 amino acids. The V end was cut by 11 bases, the J end by 2 bases, with 15 bases between. CDR3 nucleotides: TGTGCCGGGAGGGGCCATCGCAACACTGAAGCTTTCTTT. Translated: CAGRGHRNTEAFF.

This clonotype was picked up a small number of times. V and J are TRBV6-4 and TRBJ1-1; no definite D call. CDR3 length: 18 residues. The germline CDR1 and CDR2 sequences are MRHNA and SNTAGT. V was trimmed by 3 bases and J by 2 bases, leaving 22 bases between them. CDR3 loop: CASSDSATGQYVNTEAFF. The CDR3 DNA is TGTGCCAGCAGTGATTCGGCAACCGGGCAGTATGTTAACACTGAAGCTTTCTTT.

This clonotype was counted a few times. This chain connects TRBV7-2 to TRBJ1-4; D is unclear. The CDR3 spans 15 residues. Germline V gene lookup returns CDR1 SGHTA and CDR2 FQGNSA. V lost 5 bases and J lost 3, with 13 bases in between. CDR3 residues: CASSPVYGANEKLFF. The CDR3 nucleotides are TGTGCCAGCAGCCCGGTGTACGGAGCTAATGAAAAACTGTTTTTT. Drawing the rest from reference TRBV7-2 and TRBJ1-4, the complete variable domain is GAGVSQSPSNKVTEKGKDVELRCDPISGHTALYWYRQSLGQGLEFLIYFQGNSAPDKSGLPSDRFSAERTGGSVSTLTIQRTQQEDSAVYLCASSPVYGANEKLFFGSGTQLSVL.

The CDR3 DNA sequence: TGTGCCAGCAGTTTTGCAAGAAGTAGCTACACCTTC. Translation gives CASSFARSSYTF. The chain employs TRBV12-3 or TRBV12-4 and TRBJ1-2; D is unclear. V was pared by 3 bases and J by 9 bases, with 11 bases between. CDR3 size: 12 residues.

The table lists this clonotype with many counts. The gene calls are TRBV9 and TRBJ1-5; no clear D gene. CDR3 length equals 13 residues. Per the germline V gene, CDR1 is SGDLS and CDR2 is YYNGEE. V shed 0 bases and J shed 3 bases, with 4 bases lying between them. In DNA form, the CDR3 reads TGTGCCAGCAGCGTAGACCTCAATCAGCCCCAGCATTTT. It translates to CASSVDLNQPQHF.

This clonotype was seen repeatedly, ten times or more. The rearrangement joins TRBV9 to TRBJ2-7; D unresolved. This CDR3 region has 11 residues. Trimming cost V 0 bases and J 5 bases, with 3 bases left between them. The germline gives CDR1 SGDLS, CDR2 YYNGEE. The DNA for the CDR3 is TGTGCCAGCAGCGTAGTCCACGAGCAGTACTTC. This encodes CASSVVHEQYF.

This sequence joins TRBV20-1 and TRBJ2-7, with TRBD2 identical over 7 bases. Per germline, CDR1 DFQATT and CDR2 SNEGSKA (reference sequence). V lost 0 bases and J lost 5; bases outside the gene matches: 10. The CDR3 is made up of 15 amino acids. CDR3 sequence (DNA): TGCAGTGCTAGAGATCCACGGACTAGTACTCACGAGCAGTACTTC. The encoded protein is CSARDPRTSTHEQYF.

The chain links TRBV6-1 to TRBJ1-1; tentative D call: TRBD1 (5 bases). V shed 7 bases and J shed 1 base, with 13 bases lying between them. The CDR3 contains 14 residues. Germline lookup yields CDR1 MNHNS and CDR2 SASEGT. The CDR3 nucleotides are TGTGCCAGCAATGGGGGACGGTCGAACACTGAAGCTTTCTTT. Translating it yields CASNGGRSNTEAFF.